This TCR beta chain was sequenced during a study of high-grade serous ovarian cancer treatment subgroups (dated by TCRdb to 2020 to 2022). General notes on the study: Sequencing yielded a mean of about 13,000 reads and more than 6,000 unique TCR beta rearrangements per sample. The study examined TCR beta repertoires in high-grade serous ovarian cancer patients who were grouped under a laparoscopic triage algorithm by complete gross resection or by neoadjuvant chemotherapy response. The cohort comprised around 30 patients: approximately 10 with no residual disease after primary surgery (R0), approximately 10 excellent NACT responders, and approximately 10 poor NACT responders. Each patient contributed one primary tumor and two metastatic tumor samples, giving about 83 samples in total.

The junction shows trimming of 0 bases on V and 5 bases on J, plus 9 bases between the germline ends. CDR1 LGHNA and CDR2 YSLEER were looked up in the germline V gene. The CDR3 spans 14 residues, from the cysteine through the phenylalanine. Of the read, only the CDR3 DNA is kept; its 42 bases are in frame from base 1. For this clone: Its antigen specificity is not known. Qualities for individual bases were not recorded, and no much larger clone is one base off.

High-throughput TCR profiling via ImmunoSEQ was performed on the approximately 90 tumor samples. As for the authors' bioinformatics: Richness (unique productive sequences), clonality, evenness and relatedness were included as repertoire diversity metrics, and similarity between samples was assessed with the Bhattacharyya coefficient. A sensitivity analysis that removed TCRs with fewer than two reads produced consistent conclusions. Sourced from immuneACCESS, this table was stored by TCRdb with only in-frame sequences that have V and J called. A share of the clones is absent; for the studies checked, an unresolved V gene accounts for under half, and the remainder has no known explanation. From that table come the V and J calls and clone size; the DNA was used to work out D and trimming. The sample contains 30,000 to 40,000 clones, 75% to 85% of them found a single time. The top ten clonotypes cover about 3% of the sample.

Broad study findings and their caveats: Because bulk tumor TCR sequencing provided no spatial information, insight into HGSC tumor complexity and diversity was limited. TCR clonal relatedness correlated positively with neoantigen level and, by trend, with copy number variation and mutation load from whole-genome sequencing. TCR repertoire analyses focused on CDR3; CDR1 and CDR2 were not analyzed. Repertoire similarity between tumors of the same patient ranged about 0.095 to 0.8, whereas almost no similarity was seen between different patients.

The tumor samples were collected prior to definitive surgery or chemotherapy. The MD Anderson Biospecimen Extraction Resource handled genomic DNA extraction, while the MD Anderson Cancer Genomics Laboratory carried out the TCR sequencing. Sample: tumor tissue. This TCR came from a human donor with high-grade serous ovarian cancer. The chain was built from TRBV4-3 and TRBJ2-3; the D gene is unclear. At the DNA level, the sequence is TGCGCCAGCAGCCAAGATGGCGATAGAGATACGCAGTATTTT. Its coded protein is CASSQDGDRDTQYF.